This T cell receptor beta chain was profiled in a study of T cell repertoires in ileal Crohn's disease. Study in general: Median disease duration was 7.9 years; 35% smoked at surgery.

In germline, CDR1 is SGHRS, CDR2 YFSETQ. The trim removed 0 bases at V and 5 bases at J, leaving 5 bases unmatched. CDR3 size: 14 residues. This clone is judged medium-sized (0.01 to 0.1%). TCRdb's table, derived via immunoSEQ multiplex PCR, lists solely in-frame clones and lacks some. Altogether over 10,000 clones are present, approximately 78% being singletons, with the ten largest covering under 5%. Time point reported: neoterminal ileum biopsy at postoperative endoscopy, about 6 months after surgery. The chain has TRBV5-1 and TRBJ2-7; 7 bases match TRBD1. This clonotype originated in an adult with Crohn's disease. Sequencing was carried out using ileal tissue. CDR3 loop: CASSLGRQGNEQYF. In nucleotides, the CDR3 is TGCGCCAGCAGCTTGGGGAGACAGGGTAACGAGCAGTACTTC.